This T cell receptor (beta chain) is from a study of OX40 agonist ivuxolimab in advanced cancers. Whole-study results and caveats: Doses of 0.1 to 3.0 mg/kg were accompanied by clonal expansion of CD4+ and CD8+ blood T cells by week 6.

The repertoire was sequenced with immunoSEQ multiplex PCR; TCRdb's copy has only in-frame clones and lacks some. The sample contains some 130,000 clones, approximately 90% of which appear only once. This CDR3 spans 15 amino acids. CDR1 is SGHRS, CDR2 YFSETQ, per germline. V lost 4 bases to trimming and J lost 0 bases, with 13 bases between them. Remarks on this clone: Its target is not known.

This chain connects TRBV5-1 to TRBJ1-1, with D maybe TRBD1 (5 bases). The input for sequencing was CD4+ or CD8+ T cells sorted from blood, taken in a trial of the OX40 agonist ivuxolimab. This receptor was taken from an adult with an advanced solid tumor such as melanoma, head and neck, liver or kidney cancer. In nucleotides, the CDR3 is TGCGCCAGCAGCAGGGGACGGAGCATGAACACTGAAGCTTTCTTT. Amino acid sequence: CASSRGRSMNTEAFF.